This passage covers 27 T cell receptor beta chains from one sample sequenced in a study of cytomegalovirus exposure and HLA in healthy donors. PCR involved 60 Vbeta and 13 Jbeta primers. This table comes from immunoSEQ multiplex PCR, and its TCRdb copy is limited to in-frame clones, with some not included. The table lists approximately 180,000 clones. Sequenced: PBMCs. All receptors derive from a man aged 25 to 45 in good health and CMV-seronegative.

The chain combines TRBV4-1 with TRBJ2-5; D might be TRBD2 (6 bases). The CDR3 is 16 residues long. The V end was cut by 4 bases, the J end by 5 bases, with 20 bases between. Per germline, CDR1 MGHRA and CDR2 YSYEKL. The CDR3 loop reads CASSPNPGVGGETQYF. The CDR3 DNA is TGCGCCAGCAGCCCTAACCCCGGGGTTGGGGGGGAGACCCAGTACTTC.

V is TRBV7-9 and J is TRBJ1-1; 7 bases map to TRBD1. Germline V gives CDR1 SEHNR, CDR2 FQNEAQ (reference sequence). Trimming at V came to 10 bases and at J to 2 bases, leaving 10 bases not matched to a gene. This CDR3 is 14 amino acids long. The chain's CDR3 is CATYPGQSNTEAFF. CDR3 in DNA: TGTGCCACCTACCCGGGACAGTCAAACACTGAAGCTTTCTTT.

The V call is TRBV18, the J call TRBJ2-7; 11 bases are shared with TRBD2. This CDR3 region has 16 residues. Germline V gene sequence: CDR1 KGHSH, CDR2 LQKENI. The V and J ends lost 1 base and 6 bases, in that order; junction bases with no gene match: 8. CDR3: CASSPRLAGGAGEQYF. In DNA, the CDR3 is TGTGCCAGCTCACCACGGCTAGCGGGAGGTGCGGGCGAGCAGTACTTC.

V usage is TRBV9 and J usage is TRBJ2-1; TRBD1 matches 9 bases. The CDR3 totals 15 residues. In germline, CDR1 is SGDLS, CDR2 YYNGEE. V lost 4 bases, J lost 1 base, and 3 bases stayed unmatched. The CDR3 protein is CASSQQGASYNEQFF. CDR3 in DNA: TGTGCCAGCAGCCAACAGGGGGCATCCTACAATGAGCAGTTCTTC.

The chain employs TRBV7-9 and TRBJ1-2, with TRBD1 matching over 7 bases. The CDR3 covers 12 residues. Trimming cost V 5 bases and J 7 bases; bases outside gene matches: 4. Per germline, CDR1 SEHNR and CDR2 FQNEAQ (reference sequence). The CDR3 loop reads CASSDDRAGYTF. CDR3 sequence (DNA): TGTGCCAGCAGCGATGACAGGGCTGGCTACACCTTC.

The genes are TRBV9 and TRBJ2-1; 7 nucleotides align to TRBD2. The length of the CDR3 is 19 residues. Per the germline V gene, CDR1 is SGDLS and CDR2 is YYNGEE. Trimming removed 5 bases from V and 2 bases from J; junction bases left unmatched: 19. In DNA form, the CDR3 reads TGTGCCAGCAGTCCCGGGCCCTTCGAATACGGGAGGACCTACAATGAGCAGTTCTTC. Protein sequence: CASSPGPFEYGRTYNEQFF.

The rearrangement links TRBV14 to TRBJ1-2; D may be TRBD1 (5 bases). This CDR3 has 15 amino acids. CDR1 and CDR2 (germline): SGHDN, FVKESK. Deletions cut 4 bases from V and 1 base from J, with 13 bases between. CDR3 sequence: CASSRETRVNYGYTF. DNA of the CDR3: TGTGCCAGCAGCCGAGAAACCAGGGTTAACTATGGCTACACCTTC.

The rearrangement uses TRBV7-8 and TRBJ2-7; 9 bases are a match to TRBD2. Germline V gives CDR1 SGHVS, CDR2 FQNEAQ. This CDR3 is 15 amino acids long. With 7 bases clipped from V and 2 bases from J, the junction kept 9 bases outside the gene matches. The CDR3 protein is CASTRIAGETYEQYF. The CDR3 region has the DNA TGTGCCAGCACCCGGATAGCGGGGGAGACCTACGAGCAGTACTTC.

J is TRBJ2-5 and V is TRBV5-1, with 8 bases that match TRBD2. The V gene end was trimmed by 7 bases and the J gene end by 5 bases; junction bases not matched to a gene: 4. Germline values: CDR1 SGHRS, CDR2 YFSETQ. CDR3 length: 12 amino acids. CDR3 coding DNA: TGCGCCAGCCGGGGGGGTCGGGAGACCCAGTACTTC. Its protein is CASRGGRETQYF.

The chain recombines TRBV12-5 with TRBJ2-7; D unclear. The ends were cut back, 2 bases at V and 4 bases at J, with 3 bases in the middle. CDR3 length equals 11 residues. Germline loops: CDR1 LGHNT, CDR2 FRNRAP. The CDR3 protein is CASGLLYEQYF. In DNA form, the CDR3 reads TGTGCTAGTGGTTTGTTATACGAGCAGTACTTC.

The gene calls are TRBV9 and TRBJ1-2; tentative D call: TRBD1 (6 bases). Germline CDR1 SGDLS, CDR2 YYNGEE. This CDR3 has 14 amino acids. V lost 6 bases to trimming and J lost 0 bases, with 12 bases between them. This chain's CDR3 is CASTPGQTNYGYTF. DNA of the CDR3: TGTGCCAGCACGCCAGGACAGACTAACTATGGCTACACCTTC.

The chain is built from TRBV4-2 and TRBJ1-1, with D unresolved. V was pared by 4 bases and J by 0 bases, with 15 bases between. CDR3 length: 16 amino acids. Germline-derived CDR1 and CDR2 are LGHNA and YNFKEQ. The CDR3, as DNA: TGTGCCAGCAGCCTAGGCCACAGAGGGCTGAACACTGAAGCTTTCTTT. As protein: CASSLGHRGLNTEAFF.

This chain joins TRBV2 and TRBJ1-3, with D unclear. V was shortened by 2 bases and J by 0 bases, with 8 bases between the two germline ends. CDR1 and CDR2 from the germline V gene are SNHLY and FYNNEI. This CDR3 has 15 amino acids. The CDR3 region has the DNA TGTGCCAGCAGTGAAACAGCTTTCTCTGGAAACACCATATATTTT. Residues: CASSETAFSGNTIYF.

The rearrangement joins TRBV12-5 to TRBJ2-1; 7 bases align to TRBD2. The CDR3 totals 15 residues. Trimming at V came to 1 base and at J to 7 bases, leaving 7 bases not matched to a gene. Germline V CDR1 and CDR2: LGHNT, FRNRAP. CDR3 loop: CASGLGSGPENEQFF. CDR3 DNA: TGTGCTAGTGGTTTGGGTAGCGGGCCAGAGAATGAGCAGTTCTTC.

The rearrangement links TRBV7-9 to TRBJ1-2; 12 nucleotides line up with TRBD1. V shed 5 bases and J 8 bases; nucleotides not matched to a gene: 9. CDR1 and CDR2 from the germline V gene are SEHNR and FQNEAQ (reference sequence). CDR3 length: 15 residues. In DNA form, the CDR3 reads TGTGCCAGCAGCGGGGCCTACGGGACAGGGGGCGGCTACACCTTC. Amino acids: CASSGAYGTGGGYTF.

The rearrangement uses TRBV9 and TRBJ2-5, with a weak D call TRBD1 (6 bases). The end of the DNA is better explained by TRBJ2-7, so the J call may be wrong. Germline V gives CDR1 SGDLS, CDR2 YYNGEE. The CDR3 totals 14 residues. CDR3 sequence (DNA): TGTGCCAGCAGCGTAGTCGACAGGACCTACGAGCAGTACTTC. Its protein product is CASSVVDRTYEQYF.

The chain combines TRBV13 with TRBJ2-1; 7 bases fit TRBD1. The germline gives CDR1 PRHDT, CDR2 FYEKMQ (reference sequence). This CDR3 spans 19 amino acids. Unmatched junction bases numbered 16, after V lost 5 bases and J lost 0 bases. CDR3 amino acids: CASSRPGQRSIGSYNEQFF. As DNA, the CDR3 is TGTGCCAGCAGCCGACCGGGACAGCGTTCCATTGGCTCCTACAATGAGCAGTTCTTC.

CDR3 sequence (DNA): TGTGCCAGCAGTTTCGCTGGGGCCAACGTCCTGACTTTC. It yields the protein CASSFAGANVLTF. This chain links TRBV27 with TRBJ2-6; D gene uncertain. Trimming left V 3 bases short and J 2 bases short, with 2 bases between. Germline assignment: CDR1 MNHEY and CDR2 SMNVEV (reference sequence). This CDR3 has 13 amino acids. Based on the CDR3 plus reference TRBV27 and TRBJ2-6, the full variable domain is EAQVTQNPRYLITVTGKKLTVTCSQNMNHEYMSWYRQDPGLGLRQIYYSMNVEVTDKGDVPEGYKVSRKEKRNFPLILESPSPNQTSLYFCASSFAGANVLTFGAGSRLTVL.

The rearrangement joins TRBV5-4 to TRBJ1-2; D not resolved. CDR3 length: 14 residues. Germline assignment: CDR1 SGHNT and CDR2 YYREEE (reference sequence). Trimming removed 0 bases from V and 3 bases from J, with 9 bases in between. The chain's CDR3 is CASSLALGDYGYTF. CDR3 DNA: TGTGCCAGCAGCTTGGCGTTGGGAGACTATGGCTACACCTTC. The entire variable domain, with the rest obtained from reference TRBV5-4 and TRBJ1-2, is as follows: ETGVTQSPTHLIKTRGQQVTLRCSSQSGHNTVSWYQQALGQGPQFIFQYYREEENGRGNFPPRFSGLQFPNYSSELNVNALELDDSALYLCASSLALGDYGYTFGSGTRLTVV.

This rearrangement joins TRBV7-2 to TRBJ2-1, with D possibly matching TRBD1 (5 bases). The V and J ends lost 0 bases and 12 bases respectively, with 9 bases between them. Germline-derived CDR1 and CDR2 are SGHTA and FQGNSA. There are 12 residues in the CDR3. The CDR3 here is CASSLAITGQFF. For the CDR3, the DNA is TGTGCCAGCAGCTTAGCTATCACAGGGCAGTTCTTC.

CDR3 region: CASRLDDSTYNEQFF. CDR3 bases: TGTGCCAGCAGACTGGACGACAGTACCTACAATGAGCAGTTCTTC. The rearrangement links TRBV6-4 to TRBJ2-1; D may be TRBD1 (5 bases). The CDR3 runs to 15 residues. The germline V gene encodes CDR1 MRHNA and CDR2 SNTAGT. Trimming took 6 bases from V and 2 from J, leaving 14 bases between them.

The chain joins TRBV29-1 to TRBJ1-1; D call uncertain. The CDR3 length is 13 residues. Germline loops: CDR1 SQVTM, CDR2 ANQGSEA. V was shortened by 3 bases and J by 1 base, with 9 bases between the two germline ends. The CDR3 is CSVERSTNTEAFF. CDR3 DNA sequence: TGCAGCGTTGAGCGATCCACGAACACTGAAGCTTTCTTT.

V is TRBV27 and J is TRBJ1-2; 8 bases fit TRBD1. The CDR3 covers 13 residues. V gave up 6 bases and J gave up 5 bases; unmatched junction bases: 5. Germline CDR1 is MNHEY and CDR2 is SMNVEV (reference sequence). CDR3 coding DNA: TGTGCCAGCAGGATAGACAGGGGATATGGCTACACCTTC. As protein: CASRIDRGYGYTF.

The chain has TRBV19 and TRBJ2-7; D is perhaps TRBD2 (5 bases). CDR1 and CDR2 from the germline V gene are LNHDA and SQIVND (reference sequence). This CDR3 comprises 14 residues. With 10 bases removed from V and 3 bases from J, the gap between germline ends came to 19 bases. For the CDR3, the DNA is TGTGCCATCTCCCGGACTCATGGGATCTACGAGCAGTACTTC. This translates into CAISRTHGIYEQYF.

The CDR3 region is CASSSGGLAGGPNEQFF. The CDR3, as DNA: TGCGCCAGCAGCTCGGGGGGACTAGCGGGAGGGCCCAATGAGCAGTTCTTC. This chain uses TRBV5-1 with TRBJ2-1; 16 positions match TRBD2. With 3 bases clipped from V and 6 bases from J, the junction kept 6 bases outside the gene matches. CDR3 length: 17 residues. Germline V gives CDR1 SGHRS, CDR2 YFSETQ.

This chain joins TRBV27 and TRBJ2-7, with 12 bases matching TRBD2. V gave up 5 bases and J gave up 7 bases; unmatched junction bases: 9. CDR3 length: 15 residues. Looked up from germline, CDR1 is MNHEY and CDR2 is SMNVEV (reference sequence). The CDR3 here is CASSDLAGGPSEQYF. The CDR3 region has the DNA TGTGCCAGCAGTGACCTAGCGGGAGGGCCAAGTGAGCAGTACTTC.

V gene TRBV15 combines with J gene TRBJ1-5; 8 nucleotides line up with TRBD1. V was pared by 8 bases and J by 6 bases, with 15 bases of the junction left unmatched. The germline gives CDR1 LNHNV, CDR2 YYDKDF (reference sequence). The CDR3 contains 16 residues. The CDR3 sequence is CATRGVRTGSIQPQHF. In nucleotides, the CDR3 is TGTGCCACCCGCGGAGTTAGGACAGGGAGTATTCAGCCCCAGCATTTT.